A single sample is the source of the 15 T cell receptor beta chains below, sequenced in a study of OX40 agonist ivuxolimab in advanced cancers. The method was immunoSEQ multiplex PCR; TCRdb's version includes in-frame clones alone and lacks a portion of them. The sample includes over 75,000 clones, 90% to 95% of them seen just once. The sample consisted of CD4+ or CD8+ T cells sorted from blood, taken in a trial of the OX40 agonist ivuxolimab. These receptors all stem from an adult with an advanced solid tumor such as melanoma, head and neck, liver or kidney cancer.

For the CDR3, the DNA is TGTGCCACCAGCAGAGATCGGCGAGATACGCAGTATTTT. Translated: CATSRDRRDTQYF. The chain links TRBV15 to TRBJ2-3, with D unclear. Germline V gene data show CDR1 as LNHNV and CDR2 as YYDKDF (reference sequence). The V gene lost 0 bases and the J gene lost 5 bases, with 6 bases spanning the gap. There are 13 residues in the CDR3.

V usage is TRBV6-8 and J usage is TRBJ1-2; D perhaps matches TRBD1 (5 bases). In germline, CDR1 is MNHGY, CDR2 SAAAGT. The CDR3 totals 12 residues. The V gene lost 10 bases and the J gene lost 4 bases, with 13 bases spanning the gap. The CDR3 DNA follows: TGTGCCATCTGGGGCGGGGTCTATGGCTACACCTTC. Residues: CAIWGGVYGYTF.

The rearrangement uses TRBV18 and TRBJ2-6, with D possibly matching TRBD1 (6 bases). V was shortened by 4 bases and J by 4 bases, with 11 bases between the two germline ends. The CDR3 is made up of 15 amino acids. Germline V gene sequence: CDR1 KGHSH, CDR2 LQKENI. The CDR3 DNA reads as TGTGCCAGCTCACAACAGGGTCCCGGGGCCAACGTCCTGACTTTC. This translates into CASSQQGPGANVLTF. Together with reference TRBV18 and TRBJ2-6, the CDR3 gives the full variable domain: NAGVMQNPRHLVRRRGQEARLRCSPMKGHSHVYWYRQLPEEGLKFMVYLQKENIIDESGMPKERFSAEFPKEGPSILRIQQVVRGDSAAYFCASSQQGPGANVLTFGAGSRLTVL.

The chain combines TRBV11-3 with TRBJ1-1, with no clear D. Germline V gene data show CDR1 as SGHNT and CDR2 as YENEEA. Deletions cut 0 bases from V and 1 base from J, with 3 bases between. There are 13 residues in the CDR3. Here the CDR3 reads CASSLDGNTEAFF. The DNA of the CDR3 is TGTGCCAGCAGCTTAGACGGGAACACTGAAGCTTTCTTT.

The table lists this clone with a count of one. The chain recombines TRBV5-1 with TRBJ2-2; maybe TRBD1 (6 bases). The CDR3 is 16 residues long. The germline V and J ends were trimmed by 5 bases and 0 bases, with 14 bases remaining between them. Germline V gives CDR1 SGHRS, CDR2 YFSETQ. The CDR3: CASRIGQLSNTGELFF. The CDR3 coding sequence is TGCGCCAGCAGGATTGGACAGCTATCGAACACCGGGGAGCTGTTTTTT.

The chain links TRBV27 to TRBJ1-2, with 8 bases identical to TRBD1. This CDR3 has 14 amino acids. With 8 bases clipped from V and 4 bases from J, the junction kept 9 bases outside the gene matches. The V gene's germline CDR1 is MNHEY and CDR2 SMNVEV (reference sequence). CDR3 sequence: CASATGERGYGYTF. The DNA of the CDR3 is TGTGCCAGCGCGACAGGGGAGCGGGGCTATGGCTACACCTTC.

Here the CDR3 reads CASSRGYEQYF. DNA for the CDR3: TGTGCCAGCAGCCGAGGGTACGAGCAGTACTTC. The chain recombines TRBV7-6 with TRBJ2-7, with TRBD2 as a possible D gene (5 bases). The CDR3 runs to 11 residues. The V end was cut by 5 bases, the J end by 4 bases, with 6 bases between. Germline assignment: CDR1 SGHVS and CDR2 FNYEAQ.

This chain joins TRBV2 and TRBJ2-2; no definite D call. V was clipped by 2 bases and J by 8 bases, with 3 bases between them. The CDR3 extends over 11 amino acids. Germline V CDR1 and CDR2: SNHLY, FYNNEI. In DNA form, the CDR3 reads TGTGCCAGCAGTGAACTTGGGGAGCTGTTTTTT. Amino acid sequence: CASSELGELFF.

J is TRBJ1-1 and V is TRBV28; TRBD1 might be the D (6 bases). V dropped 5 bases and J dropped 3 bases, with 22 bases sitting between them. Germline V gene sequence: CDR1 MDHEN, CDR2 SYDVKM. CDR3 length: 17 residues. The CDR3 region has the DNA TGTGCCAGCAGTCCCTCCAGAGTGGGGGGGGCGCACACTGAAGCTTTCTTT. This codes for CASSPSRVGGAHTEAFF.

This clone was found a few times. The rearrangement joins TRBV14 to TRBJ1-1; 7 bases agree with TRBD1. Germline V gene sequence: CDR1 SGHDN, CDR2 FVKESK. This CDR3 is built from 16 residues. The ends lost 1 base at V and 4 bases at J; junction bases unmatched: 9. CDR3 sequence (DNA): TGTGCCAGCAGCCAAGTAAGACCAGGGGGATTCACTGAAGCTTTCTTT. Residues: CASSQVRPGGFTEAFF.

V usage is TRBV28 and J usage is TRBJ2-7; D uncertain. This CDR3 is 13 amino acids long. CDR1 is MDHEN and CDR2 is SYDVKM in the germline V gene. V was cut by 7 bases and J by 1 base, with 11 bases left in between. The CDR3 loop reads CASKRYTSYEQYF. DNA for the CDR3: TGTGCCAGCAAACGGTATACTTCCTACGAGCAGTACTTC.

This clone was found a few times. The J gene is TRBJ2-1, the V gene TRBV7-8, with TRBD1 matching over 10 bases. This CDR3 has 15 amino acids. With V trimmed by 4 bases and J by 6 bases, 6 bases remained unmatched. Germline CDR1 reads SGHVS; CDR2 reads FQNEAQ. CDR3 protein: CASSSIRDRGNEQFF. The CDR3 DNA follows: TGTGCCAGCAGCTCCATCCGGGACAGGGGCAATGAGCAGTTCTTC.

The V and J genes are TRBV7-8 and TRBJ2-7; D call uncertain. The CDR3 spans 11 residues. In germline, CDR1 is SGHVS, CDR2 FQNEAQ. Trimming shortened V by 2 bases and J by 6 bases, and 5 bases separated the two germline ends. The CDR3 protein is CASSLLSEQYF. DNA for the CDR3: TGTGCCAGCAGCTTACTAAGCGAGCAGTACTTC. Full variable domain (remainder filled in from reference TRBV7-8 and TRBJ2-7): GAGVSQSPRYKVAKRGQDVALRCDPISGHVSLFWYQQALGQGPEFLTYFQNEAQLDKSGLPSDRFFAERPEGSVSTLKIQRTQQEDSAVYLCASSLLSEQYFGPGTRLTVT.

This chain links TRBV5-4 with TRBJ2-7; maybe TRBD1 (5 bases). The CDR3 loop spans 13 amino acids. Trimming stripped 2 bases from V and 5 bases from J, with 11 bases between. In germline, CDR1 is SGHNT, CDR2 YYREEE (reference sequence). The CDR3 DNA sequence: TGTGCCAGCAGCTTCAGGCAGGGCCACGAGCAGTACTTC. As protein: CASSFRQGHEQYF.

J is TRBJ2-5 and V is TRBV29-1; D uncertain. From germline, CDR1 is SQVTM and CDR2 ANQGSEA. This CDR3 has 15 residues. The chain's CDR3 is CSETRSVSNQETQYF. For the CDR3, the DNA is TGCAGTGAAACGAGGAGCGTTTCTAATCAGGAGACCCAGTACTTC.